This TCR beta chain is drawn from a study of shared clonotypes between healthy human individuals. Study-wide results and caveats: Sampling covered nothing but blood. Tissue TCR repertoires likely differ from those found in blood. Richness estimates generally favored naive over memory subsets.

Donors were healthy HIV-negative adults without recently reported acute infections or vaccinations. Naive CD4+ cells were CD45RA-selected; the remaining cells were memory. Germline-derived CDR1 and CDR2 are MDHEN and SYDVKM. This CDR3 contains 16 residues. The V end lost 7 bases, the J end lost 0 bases, and 16 bases lay between the germline ends. TCRdb keeps only in-frame clones here, not all; method: immunoSEQ multiplex PCR. This sample has 2,500,000 or so clones, with roughly 92% found just once. Points on this clone: Its antigen is as yet unknown.

This sequence was found in a man aged 18 to 29 in good health. Some clones in this sample may be carry-over from other donors' samples. The sequencing input was naive CD4+ T cells from PBMCs. Subset noted: CD45RA+ positively selected. The chain carries TRBV28 and TRBJ2-1; no reliable D call. The CDR3 protein is CASNPLARGSYNEQFF. In DNA, the CDR3 is TGTGCCAGCAACCCCCTGGCGCGCGGCTCCTACAATGAGCAGTTCTTC.